This T cell receptor beta chain originates from a study of human T cells and chemical hapten exposure. Study outcomes and limitations: Significantly more large CDR3 similarity clusters were formed by expanded TCRs than by controls.

From the RACE reads, TCRdb called clonotypes with MiXCR, one entry per CDR3 protein. This table holds 100,000 or so distinct CDR3 sequences, 10% to 13% found once. Stated time point: patch test 1, 2 weeks after DPC sensitization. Treatment specified: therapeutic diphenylcyclopropenone sensitization with weekly scalp DPC. Blood was collected ahead of every patch test applied. Unseparated into fractions, whole blood served as the source from which total RNA was extracted. J lost 4 bases, V lost 5 bases, and 13 bases had no gene match. CDR1 is LNHDA, CDR2 SQIVND, per germline (reference sequence). The CDR3 contains 17 residues. This clonotype showed up many times. Its antigen is not identified.

Sequenced material: whole blood, taken in connection with sensitization to the hapten diphenylcyclopropenone (DPC). V and J are TRBV19 and TRBJ1-2; 10 bases are shared with TRBD1. This TCR was recovered from a man aged 35 to 55 with alopecia areata. Some clones in this sample may be carry-over from other donors' samples. CDR3 region: CASSPRTGGGLTYGYTF. In DNA form, the CDR3 reads TGTGCCAGTAGTCCTCGGACAGGGGGGGGACTTACCTATGGCTACACCTTC.